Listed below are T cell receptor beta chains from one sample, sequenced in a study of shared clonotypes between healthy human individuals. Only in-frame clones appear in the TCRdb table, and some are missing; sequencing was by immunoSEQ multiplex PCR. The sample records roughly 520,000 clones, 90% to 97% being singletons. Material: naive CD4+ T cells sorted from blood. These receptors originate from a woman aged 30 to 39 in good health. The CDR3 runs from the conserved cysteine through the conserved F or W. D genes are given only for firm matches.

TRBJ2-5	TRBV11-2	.	CASSLPGAPETQYF
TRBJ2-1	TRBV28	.	CASSPRGWTYNEQFF
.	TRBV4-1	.	CASSQLIRVREQYF
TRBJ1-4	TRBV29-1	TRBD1	CSVGDRGWEKLFF
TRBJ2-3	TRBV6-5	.	CASSRTTDTQYF
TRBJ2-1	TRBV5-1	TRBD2	CASSLVITGRGYNEQFF
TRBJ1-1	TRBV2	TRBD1	CASSDPRGFDPAFF
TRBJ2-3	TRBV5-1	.	CASSLEADTQYF
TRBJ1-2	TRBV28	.	CASSLRVGYGYTF
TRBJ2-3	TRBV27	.	CASPAVGRRGGTSTDTQYF
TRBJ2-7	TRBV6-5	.	CASSYGGGPGGEQYF
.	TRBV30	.	CAWSRGYEQYF
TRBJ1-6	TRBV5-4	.	CASSLDQARDSPLHF
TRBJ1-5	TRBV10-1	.	CASRPYCNQPQHF
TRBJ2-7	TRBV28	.	CASSLSGYEQYF
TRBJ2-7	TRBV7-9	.	CASSRGGGLAYEQYF
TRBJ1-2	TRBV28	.	CASSGGSQTDGYTF
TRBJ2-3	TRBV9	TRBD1	CASSEDRGRTDTQYF
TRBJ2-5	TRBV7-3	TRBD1	CASSSTGQGWETQYF
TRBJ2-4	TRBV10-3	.	CAISGSSRAKNIQYF
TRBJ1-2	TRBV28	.	CASTSPGIYGYTF
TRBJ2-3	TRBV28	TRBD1	CASSEQGNTQYF
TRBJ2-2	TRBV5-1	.	CASSFKTAGTGELFF
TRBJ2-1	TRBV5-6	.	CASSSPRLLYNEQFF
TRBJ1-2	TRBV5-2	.	CASNGGVRKTYGYTF
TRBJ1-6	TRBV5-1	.	CASSLEPRGRSYNSPLHF
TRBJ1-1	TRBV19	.	CASSMETGTNTEAFF
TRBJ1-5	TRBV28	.	CASSPRGQSHSNQPQHF
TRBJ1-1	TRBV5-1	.	CASSFTGNTEAFF
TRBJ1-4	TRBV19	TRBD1	CASRWTGREEKLFF
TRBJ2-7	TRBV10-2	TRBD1	CASSGQGAYEQYF
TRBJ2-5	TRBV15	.	CATSRVGFRAGGETQYF
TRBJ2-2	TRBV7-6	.	CASTFSGDTGELFF
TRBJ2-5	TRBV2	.	CASRGETQYF
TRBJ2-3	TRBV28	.	CASRRDGDTDTQYF
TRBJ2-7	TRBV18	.	CASSPANSRGGGSYEQYF
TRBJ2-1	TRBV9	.	CASSVATNEQFF
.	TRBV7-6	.	CASSWGAAESSYEQYF
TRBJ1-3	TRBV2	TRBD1	CASSAEGQADSGNTIYF
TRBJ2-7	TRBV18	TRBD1	CASSPQKIRQGVYEQYF
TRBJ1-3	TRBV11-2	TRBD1	CASSRDRGGRNTIYF
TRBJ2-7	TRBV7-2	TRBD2	CASSLGASGHSEQYF
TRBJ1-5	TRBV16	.	CASSWVGGSKPQHF
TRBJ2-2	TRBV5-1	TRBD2	CASSLGGGGSSGELFF
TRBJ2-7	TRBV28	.	CASSFPAPRGSYEQYF
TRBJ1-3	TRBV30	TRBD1	CAWSVLGTGGYTIYF
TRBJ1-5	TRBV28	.	CASSLGVSSNQPQHF